Described below is a single T cell receptor beta chain sequence and its context. This specimen belongs to a study of cytomegalovirus exposure and HLA in healthy donors. A multiplex PCR was run with 60 Vbeta primers and 13 Jbeta primers. Assay used: immunoSEQ multiplex PCR; TCRdb lists only in-frame clones, some missing. The table includes approximately 190,000 clones, over 65% detected once. Germline values: CDR1 SNHLY, CDR2 FYNNEI. The length of the CDR3 is 15 residues. Trimming took 4 bases from V and 5 from J; bases not matched to a gene: 6. The sample consisted of PBMCs. V is TRBV2 and J is TRBJ1-5; 9 bases agree with TRBD1. This receptor was taken from a woman between 50 and 59 years old in good health and CMV-seropositive. CDR3 residues: CASSGPGQGYQPQHF. As DNA, the CDR3 is TGTGCCAGCAGTGGACCGGGACAGGGCTATCAGCCCCAGCATTTT.